This T cell receptor (beta chain) was obtained from a study of graft-versus-host responses after intestinal transplantation. Background on the study: Transplants given to recipients were multivisceral, liver-intestinal, or isolated intestinal. Each recipient received anti-thymocyte globulin induction, then tacrolimus and steroids for around three years.

About this clone itself: Its specificity is unknown.

V trimming: 0 bases; J trimming: 5 bases; junction bases outside the gene matches: 13. The CDR3 sequence is 18 residues long. Germline CDR1 reads MNHEY; CDR2 reads SMNVEV (reference sequence). Sequencing was performed with immunoSEQ multiplex PCR; in TCRdb, only in-frame clones are kept and a portion is missing. This sample has 120,000 or so clones; around 93% occur once, and the top ten carry 0.4% to 0.65%. General study points: GvH clones were identified in recipient marrow, with some first appearing in ileum or blood. The study associated peak circulating GvH clone levels with early post-transplant HvG declines.

This TCR was sampled from a human donor who received an intestinal transplant. Here the sequenced sample was unstimulated CD8+ T cells sorted from spleen or lymph node cells, taken before intestinal transplant. The rearrangement uses TRBV27 and TRBJ2-4; 7 nucleotides line up with TRBD2. The CDR3 loop reads CASSLSPWGEGRENIQYF. The CDR3 coding sequence is TGTGCCAGCAGTTTATCCCCTTGGGGGGAGGGCCGTGAAAACATTCAGTACTTC.